This T cell receptor beta chain came from a study of Graves' ophthalmopathy and Graves' hyperthyroidism. Whole-study results and caveats: Cross-validated, the 13-signature model showed 87.88%/81.08% sensitivity/specificity, and 80%/75% in the test set.

The authors amplified TCR beta CDR3 regions, and they did so from RNA transcripts for repertoire sequencing. HTBI primers served in a first-round RT-PCR, which a second-round multiplex PCR followed. Via MiXCR, TCRdb re-called the multiplex PCR reads, giving one row per CDR3 protein. Of approximately 1.2 million distinct CDR3 sequences listed, about 40% are singletons. About this clonotype: Antigen specificity is unknown.

The CDR3 runs to 15 residues. Germline V gene data show CDR1 as SNHLY and CDR2 as FYNNEI. Trimming cost V 0 bases and J 5 bases; bases outside gene matches: 4. Sequenced: peripheral blood or thyroid tissue (not recorded which). The gene calls are TRBV2 and TRBJ2-7; 10 bases are shared with TRBD1. This clonotype was obtained from an adult man with Graves' hyperthyroidism. CDR3 nucleotides: TGTGCCAGCAGTGAAGCGCTGACAGGGGGCGACGAGCAGTACTTC. Translation: CASSEALTGGDEQYF.